This TCR beta chain was recorded in a study of shared clonotypes between healthy human individuals. V was pared by 5 bases and J by 3 bases, with 20 bases between. In germline, CDR1 is MDHEN, CDR2 SYDVKM. This CDR3 has 16 residues. The table came from immunoSEQ multiplex PCR; TCRdb's copy has only in-frame clones and leaves some out. The data contain roughly 510,000 clones, about three quarters of them seen just once; the ten biggest clones take up about an eighth. This receptor was taken from a woman aged 40-49 years in good health. Some clones in this sample may be carry-over from other donors' samples. Material: PBMCs. V and J are TRBV28 and TRBJ2-7; D possibly corresponds to TRBD1 (7 bases). For the CDR3, the DNA is TGTGCCAGCAGTCCCCCCCCTGCAGGGGGGATCTACGAGCAGTACTTC. Its protein product is CASSPPPAGGIYEQYF.